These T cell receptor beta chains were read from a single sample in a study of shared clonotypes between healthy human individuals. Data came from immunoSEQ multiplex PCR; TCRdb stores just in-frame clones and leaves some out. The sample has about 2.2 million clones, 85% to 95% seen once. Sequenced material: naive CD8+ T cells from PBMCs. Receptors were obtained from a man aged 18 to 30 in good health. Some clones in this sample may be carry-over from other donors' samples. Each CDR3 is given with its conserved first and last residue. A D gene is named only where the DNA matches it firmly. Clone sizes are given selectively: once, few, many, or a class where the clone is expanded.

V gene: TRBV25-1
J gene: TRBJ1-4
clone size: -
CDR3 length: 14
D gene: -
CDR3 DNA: TGTGCCAGCAGCTCCGGTGCGGGGAATGAAAAACTGTTTTTT
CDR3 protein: CASSSGAGNEKLFF

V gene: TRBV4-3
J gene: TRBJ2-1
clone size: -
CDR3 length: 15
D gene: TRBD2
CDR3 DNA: TGCGCCAGCAGCCAAGGGACTAGCGCCTACAATGAGCAGTTCTTC
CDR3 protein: CASSQGTSAYNEQFF

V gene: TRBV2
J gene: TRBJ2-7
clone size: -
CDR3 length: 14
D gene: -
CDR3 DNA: TGTGCCAGCAGTGAAGTGGGACTGGCCTACGAGCAGTACTTC
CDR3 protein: CASSEVGLAYEQYF

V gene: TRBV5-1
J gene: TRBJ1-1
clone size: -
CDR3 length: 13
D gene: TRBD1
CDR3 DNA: TGCGCCAGCAGCCCGGGACAGGGAACAGTAGCTTTCTTT
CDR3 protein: CASSPGQGTVAFF

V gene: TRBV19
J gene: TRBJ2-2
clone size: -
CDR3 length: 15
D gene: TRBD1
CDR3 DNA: TGTGCCACCCAAGGGACAGGGAAGGACACCGGGGAGCTGTTTTTT
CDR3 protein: CATQGTGKDTGELFF

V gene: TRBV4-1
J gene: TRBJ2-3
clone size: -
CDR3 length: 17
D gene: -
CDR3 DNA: TGCGCCAGCAGCCCTGCGGAGGGATTATATAGCACAGATACGCAGTATTTT
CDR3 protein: CASSPAEGLYSTDTQYF

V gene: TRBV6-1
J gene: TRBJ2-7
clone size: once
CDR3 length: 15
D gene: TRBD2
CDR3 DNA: TGTGCCAGCAGTGAAGGACTAGCGGAGATATACGAGCAGTACTTC
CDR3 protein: CASSEGLAEIYEQYF

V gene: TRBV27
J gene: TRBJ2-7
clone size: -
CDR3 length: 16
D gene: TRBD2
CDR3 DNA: TGTGCCAGCAGTCCCCGAACACTAGCGGGATATAACGAGCAGTACTTC
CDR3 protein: CASSPRTLAGYNEQYF

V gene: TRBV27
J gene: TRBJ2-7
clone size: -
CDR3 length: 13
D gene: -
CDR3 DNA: TGTGCCAGCAGTTCCCTCGGACGCTACGAGCAGTACTTC
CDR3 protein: CASSSLGRYEQYF

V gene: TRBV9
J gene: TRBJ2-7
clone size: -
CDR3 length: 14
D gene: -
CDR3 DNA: TGTGCCAGCAGCCCTCTAGCGAGTCTTTACGAGCAGTACTTC
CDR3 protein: CASSPLASLYEQYF

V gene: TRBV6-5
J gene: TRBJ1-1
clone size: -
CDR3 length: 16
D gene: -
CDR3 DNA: TGTGCCAGCAGTTATCTACAGGGAGGAGGGAACACTGAAGCTTTCTTT
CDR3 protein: CASSYLQGGGNTEAFF

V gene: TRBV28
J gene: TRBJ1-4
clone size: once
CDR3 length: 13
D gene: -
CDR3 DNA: TGTGCCAGCAGTCTTATCTGGAATGAAAAACTGTTTTTT
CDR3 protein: CASSLIWNEKLFF

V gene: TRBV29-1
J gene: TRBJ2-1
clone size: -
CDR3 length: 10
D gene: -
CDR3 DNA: TGCAGCGTTCAGGGCAATGAGCAGTTCTTC
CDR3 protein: CSVQGNEQFF

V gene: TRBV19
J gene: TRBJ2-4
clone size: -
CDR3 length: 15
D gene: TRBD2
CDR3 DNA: TGTGCCAGTAGTATACCCGGGGGGGCCAAAAACATTCAGTACTTC
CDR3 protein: CASSIPGGAKNIQYF

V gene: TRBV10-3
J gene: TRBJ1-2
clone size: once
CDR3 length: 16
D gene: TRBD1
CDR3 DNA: TGTGCCATCAGTGAGTCGTGGCAGGGGGGAAACTATGGCTACACCTTC
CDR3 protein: CAISESWQGGNYGYTF

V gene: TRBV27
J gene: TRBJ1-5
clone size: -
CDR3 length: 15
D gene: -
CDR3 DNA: TGTGCCAGCGGGTTCCCTCGGAGCGGCAATCAGCCCCAGCATTTT
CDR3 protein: CASGFPRSGNQPQHF

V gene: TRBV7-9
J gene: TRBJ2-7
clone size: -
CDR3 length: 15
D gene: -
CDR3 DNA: TGTGCCAGCAGCTTAAGTATGGCTACAGTCTACGAGCAGTACTTC
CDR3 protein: CASSLSMATVYEQYF

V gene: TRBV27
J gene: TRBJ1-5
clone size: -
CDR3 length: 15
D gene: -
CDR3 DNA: TGTGCCAGCAGGCCGAGGGGTGTTGGCAATCAGCCCCAGCATTTT
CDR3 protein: CASRPRGVGNQPQHF

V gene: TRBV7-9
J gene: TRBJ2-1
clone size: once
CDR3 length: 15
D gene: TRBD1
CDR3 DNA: TGTGCCAGCAGCTTGCAGGGGGACCTATACAATGAGCAGTTCTTC
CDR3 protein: CASSLQGDLYNEQFF

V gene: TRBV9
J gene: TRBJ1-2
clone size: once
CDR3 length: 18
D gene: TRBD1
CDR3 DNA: TGTGCCAGCAGCCGGTATCTACCGGGACAGGGGAAACGATATGGCTACACCTTC
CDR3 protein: CASSRYLPGQGKRYGYTF

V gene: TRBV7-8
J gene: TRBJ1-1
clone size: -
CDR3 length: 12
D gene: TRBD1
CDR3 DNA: TGTGCCAGCAGCTTACTTTCAGGGGGAGCTTTCTTT
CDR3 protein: CASSLLSGGAFF

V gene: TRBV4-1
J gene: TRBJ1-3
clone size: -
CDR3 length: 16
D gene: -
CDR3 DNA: TGCGCCAGCAGCCAAGATGGTAGGGACCCTGGAAACACCATATATTTT
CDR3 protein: CASSQDGRDPGNTIYF

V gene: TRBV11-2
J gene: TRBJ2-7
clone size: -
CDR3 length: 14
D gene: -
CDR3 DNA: TGTGCCAGCAGCCCGCGGGACCGCCCCTACGAGCAGTACTTC
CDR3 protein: CASSPRDRPYEQYF

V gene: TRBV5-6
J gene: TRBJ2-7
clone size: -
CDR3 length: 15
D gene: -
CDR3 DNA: TGTGCCAGCAGCTGGGCCGGGACGGGAGTTTACGAGCAGTACTTC
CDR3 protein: CASSWAGTGVYEQYF

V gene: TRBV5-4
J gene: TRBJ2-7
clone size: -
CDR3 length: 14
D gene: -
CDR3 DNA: TGTGCCAGCAGCTTGGGCCAGGGCCCCTACGAGCAGTACTTC
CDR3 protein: CASSLGQGPYEQYF

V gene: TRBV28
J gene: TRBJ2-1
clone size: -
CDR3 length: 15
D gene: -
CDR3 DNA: TGTGCCAGCAGTTTATTCCAGGTGATCAACAATGAGCAGTTCTTC
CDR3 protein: CASSLFQVINNEQFF

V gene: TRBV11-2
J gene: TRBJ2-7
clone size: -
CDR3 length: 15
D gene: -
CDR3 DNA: TGTGCCAGCAGTCTCGGGGGCGGGAGTTCCTACGAGCAGTACTTC
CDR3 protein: CASSLGGGSSYEQYF

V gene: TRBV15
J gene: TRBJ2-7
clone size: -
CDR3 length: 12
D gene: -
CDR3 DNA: TGTGCCACCAGCAGAGAGCAGTTCGAGCAGTACTTC
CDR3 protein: CATSREQFEQYF

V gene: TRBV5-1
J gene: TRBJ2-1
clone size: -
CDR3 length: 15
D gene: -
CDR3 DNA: TGCGCCAGCAGCTTGGCCTACCGGTTGCGGAATGAGCAGTTCTTC
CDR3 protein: CASSLAYRLRNEQFF

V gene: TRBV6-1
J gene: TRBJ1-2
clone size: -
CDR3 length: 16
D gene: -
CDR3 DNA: TGTGCCAGCAGTGAAGGAGGGACGGCAATGATCTATGGCTACACCTTC
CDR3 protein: CASSEGGTAMIYGYTF